The sequence of this T cell receptor beta chain was determined in a study of shared clonotypes between healthy human individuals. Assay: immunoSEQ multiplex PCR; the TCRdb copy retains only in-frame clones and omits some. The table records under 2,500,000 clones, approximately 96% of them present only once. Germline V gives CDR1 SGDLS, CDR2 YYNGEE. This CDR3 is built from 14 residues. Unmatched junction bases numbered 4, after V lost 4 bases and J lost 0 bases. This clone was observed a few times. Other DNA sequences in this sample translate to the same CDR3. The V call is TRBV9, the J call TRBJ2-7; 7 bases fit TRBD1. The sequence was collected from a man between 18 and 29 years old in good health. The sequenced sample consisted of naive CD4+ T cells sorted from blood. Specified subset: CD45RA+ positively selected. CDR3 sequence: CASSPRTGSYEQYF. The DNA of the CDR3 is TGTGCCAGCAGCCCCCGGACAGGCTCCTACGAGCAGTACTTC.